This T cell receptor beta chain originates from a study of radiation and T cells in renal cell carcinoma. Germline CDR1 is LNHNV and CDR2 is YYDKDF (reference sequence). This CDR3 region has 13 residues. Between the trimmed V and J ends, which lost 0 bases and 3 bases, there was a span of 6 bases. Described time point: blood 2 weeks post-SBRT. The treatment: 15 Gy SBRT to primary tumor, nephrectomy 4 weeks later. Assay used: immunoSEQ multiplex PCR; TCRdb lists only in-frame clones, some missing. The sample lists about 120,000 clones; about 81% were seen once. This TCR derives from a woman aged 60-70 years with renal cell carcinoma. Here the sequenced sample was blood, taken from a patient whose treatment included radiotherapy and nephrectomy. The rearrangement links TRBV15 to TRBJ2-7; no clear D gene. The CDR3, as DNA: TGTGCCACCAGCAGAGAGCCCCACTACGAGCAGTACTTC. It is translated as CATSREPHYEQYF.